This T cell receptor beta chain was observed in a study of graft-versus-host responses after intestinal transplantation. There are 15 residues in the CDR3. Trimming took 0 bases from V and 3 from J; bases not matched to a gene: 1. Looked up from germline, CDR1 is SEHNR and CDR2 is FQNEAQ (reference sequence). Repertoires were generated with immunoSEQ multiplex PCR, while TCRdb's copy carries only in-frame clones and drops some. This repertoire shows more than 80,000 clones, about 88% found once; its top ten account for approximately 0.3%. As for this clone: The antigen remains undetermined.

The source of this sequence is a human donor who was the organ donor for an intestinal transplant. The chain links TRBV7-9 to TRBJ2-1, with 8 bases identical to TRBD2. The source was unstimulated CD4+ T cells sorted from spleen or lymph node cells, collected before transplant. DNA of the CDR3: TGTGCCAGCAGCTTAGCCGGGAGGGTCTACAATGAGCAGTTCTTC. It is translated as CASSLAGRVYNEQFF.